These 16 T cell receptor beta chains were sequenced from one sample in a study of PD-1 blockade in classical Hodgkin lymphoma. The table came from immunoSEQ multiplex PCR; TCRdb's copy has only in-frame clones and leaves some out. The sample includes about 46,000 clones, about three quarters of them seen just once. Brentuximab vedotin exposure varied, and every patient relapsed after autologous stem cell transplantation. This sample comprised peripheral blood mononuclear cells (PBMCs), obtained before the second cycle of nivolumab. The receptors shown here come from a human donor with classical Hodgkin lymphoma.

This rearrangement joins TRBV27 to TRBJ2-4; no clear D. Germline V gene data show CDR1 as MNHEY and CDR2 as SMNVEV (reference sequence). V was pared by 5 bases and J by 7 bases, with 12 bases between. There are 13 residues in the CDR3. CDR3 bases: TGTGCCAGCAGTCAAAGGGATAGGAACATTCAGTACTTC. Translated, it gives CASSQRDRNIQYF.

This clone came up once. The chain combines TRBV29-1 with TRBJ1-2; no clear D gene. The CDR3 consists of 8 residues. The germline V gene encodes CDR1 SQVTM and CDR2 ANQGSEA. Trimming removed 7 bases at V and 3 bases at J, with 0 bases between. The CDR3 reads CSDYGYTF. The DNA of the CDR3 is TGCAGCGACTATGGCTACACCTTC.

The chain employs TRBV28 and TRBJ1-2; D perhaps matches TRBD1 (5 bases). This CDR3 spans 12 amino acids. V dropped 5 bases and J dropped 7 bases, with 11 bases sitting between them. Looked up from germline, CDR1 is MDHEN and CDR2 is SYDVKM. CDR3 DNA sequence: TGTGCCAGCAGTGCTCAGGGTAGTGGCTACACCTTC. The encoded protein is CASSAQGSGYTF.

This chain joins TRBV28 and TRBJ2-1; D is unclear. The germline gives CDR1 MDHEN, CDR2 SYDVKM. The ends were cut back, 3 bases at V and 0 bases at J, with 9 bases in the middle. CDR3 length equals 15 residues. The CDR3 DNA reads TGTGCCAGCAGTTTTGGCAGGCCCTCCTACAATGAGCAGTTCTTC. Protein product: CASSFGRPSYNEQFF.

V usage is TRBV9 and J usage is TRBJ2-7; 10 nucleotides align to TRBD1. After removal of 4 bases from V and 2 bases from J, the junction contained 3 bases not matched to a gene. The CDR3 consists of 14 residues. The germline gives CDR1 SGDLS, CDR2 YYNGEE. The CDR3 spells CASSRTGGTYEQYF. CDR3 DNA sequence: TGTGCCAGCAGCAGGACAGGGGGTACCTACGAGCAGTACTTC.

V gene TRBV7-2 combines with J gene TRBJ2-2; D may be TRBD1 (6 bases). CDR3 size: 17 residues. Germline values: CDR1 SGHTA, CDR2 FQGNSA. The V gene lost 2 bases and the J gene lost 4 bases, with 17 bases spanning the gap. The CDR3 spells CASSLLLGQGGTGELFF. CDR3 DNA: TGTGCCAGCAGCTTACTTCTGGGACAAGGGGGCACCGGGGAGCTGTTTTTT.

V is TRBV7-2 and J is TRBJ2-3; D is possibly TRBD2 (6 bases). The CDR3 is 15 amino acids. Deletions cut 2 bases from V and 1 base from J, with 10 bases between. Germline CDR1 is SGHTA and CDR2 is FQGNSA. The CDR3 sequence is CASSLQASGTDTQYF. As DNA, the CDR3 is TGTGCCAGCAGCTTACAGGCTAGCGGCACAGATACGCAGTATTTT.

The genes are TRBV18 and TRBJ2-1, with 7 bases identical to TRBD2. The CDR3 spans 16 residues. Trimming cost V 6 bases and J 3 bases; bases outside gene matches: 11. Germline V gene sequence: CDR1 KGHSH, CDR2 LQKENI. This CDR3 reads CASSLQRGPLYNEQFF. The CDR3 bases are TGTGCCAGCTCTTTGCAGCGGGGACCCCTCTACAATGAGCAGTTCTTC.

The rearrangement links TRBV5-6 to TRBJ2-3; TRBD1 agrees at 8 bases. V trimming: 2 bases; J trimming: 4 bases; junction bases outside the gene matches: 6. This CDR3 contains 15 residues. The germline V gene has CDR1 SGHDT and CDR2 YYEEEE. The CDR3 nucleotides are TGTGCCAGCAGCTTTACAGGGGGGTCAGCAGATACGCAGTATTTT. This gives the protein CASSFTGGSADTQYF.

This clone has a single count. The CDR3 loop reads CASSLAVRERYSNQPQHF. CDR3 nucleotide sequence: TGTGCCAGCAGCTTGGCCGTAAGGGAGAGGTATAGCAATCAGCCCCAGCATTTT. This chain links TRBV4-2 with TRBJ1-5; no definite D call. The CDR3 totals 18 residues. Looked up from germline, CDR1 is LGHNA and CDR2 is YNFKEQ. The V and J ends lost 5 bases and 0 bases respectively, with 20 bases between them.

The sample holds a few counts of this clone. The genes are TRBV19 and TRBJ2-5, with D uncertain. CDR3 length: 13 residues. V was pared by 8 bases and J by 2 bases, with 12 bases between. From germline, CDR1 is LNHDA and CDR2 SQIVND (reference sequence). This chain's CDR3 is CASLEPRQETQYF. The DNA for the CDR3 is TGTGCCAGTTTGGAGCCGAGGCAAGAGACCCAGTACTTC.

The V gene is TRBV30, the J gene TRBJ2-7; D gene unclear. V was shortened by 2 bases and J by 2 bases, with 7 bases between the two germline ends. Per germline, CDR1 GTSNPN and CDR2 SVGIG (reference sequence). The CDR3 is 12 amino acids. The CDR3 DNA follows: TGTGCCTGGAGTTTTGCTACCTACGAGCAGTACTTC. Its translation is CAWSFATYEQYF. The full variable domain, rest sourced from reference TRBV30 and TRBJ2-7, is SQTIHQWPATLVQPVGSPLSLECTVEGTSNPNLYWYRQAAGRGLQLLFYSVGIGQISSEVPQNLSASRPQDRQFILSSKKLLLSDSGFYLCAWSFATYEQYFGPGTRLTVT.

The rearrangement uses TRBV28 and TRBJ1-2; D call uncertain. V lost 5 bases and J 4 bases, leaving 11 bases between the germline ends. The CDR3 consists of 13 residues. In germline, CDR1 is MDHEN, CDR2 SYDVKM. The CDR3, as DNA: TGTGCCAGCAGTCCACGACAAGGCTATGGCTACACCTTC. Translating gives CASSPRQGYGYTF.

This clone was found once. This chain joins TRBV27 and TRBJ2-2; the D call may be TRBD1 or TRBD2 (5 bases each). The CDR3 spans 18 residues. Per the germline V gene, CDR1 is MNHEY and CDR2 is SMNVEV (reference sequence). Trimming took 2 bases from V and 4 from J, leaving 20 bases between them. CDR3 region: CASSLQGYGLAGTGELFF. The CDR3 bases are TGTGCCAGCAGTTTACAGGGATACGGGCTGGCGGGCACCGGGGAGCTGTTTTTT.

V usage is TRBV6-6 and J usage is TRBJ1-1; no clear D. The V and J ends lost 0 bases and 4 bases respectively, with 9 bases between them. Germline-derived CDR1 and CDR2 are MNHNY and SVGAGI (reference sequence). The CDR3 consists of 14 residues. The CDR3 DNA sequence: TGTGCCAGCAGTTACTCAAAGCGGTCCACTGAAGCTTTCTTT. Protein: CASSYSKRSTEAFF.

The rearrangement links TRBV5-1 to TRBJ1-1; maybe TRBD1 (5 bases). Trimming took 0 bases from V and 8 from J, leaving 11 bases between them. The CDR3 spans 13 residues. The germline CDR1 and CDR2 sequences are SGHRS and YFSETQ. DNA for the CDR3: TGCGCCAGCAGCTTGGTCGGGGGTCACGAAGCTTTCTTT. This encodes CASSLVGGHEAFF.